In this sample, the clone carrying this TCR beta chain turned up many times. As for time point: pre-sensitization, week 0. The treatment is: therapeutic diphenylcyclopropenone sensitization with weekly scalp DPC. Total RNA was isolated from whole blood that had not been fractionated. Blood sampling occurred before each patch-test application. This sample is part of a study of human T cells and chemical hapten exposure. Via MiXCR, TCRdb re-called the RACE reads, giving one row per CDR3 protein. The table includes some 49,000 distinct CDR3 sequences, around a tenth detected once. The CDR3 totals 14 residues. Germline-derived CDR1 and CDR2 are MNHEY and SMNVEV (reference sequence). Deletions cut 2 bases from V and 9 bases from J, with 11 bases between.

The specimen comprised whole blood, sampled in connection with sensitization to the hapten diphenylcyclopropenone (DPC). The V and J genes are TRBV27 and TRBJ1-6; D is undetermined. The source of this sequence is a woman in her twenties or thirties with alopecia areata. Some clones in this sample may be carry-over from other donors' samples. The CDR3, as DNA: TGTGCCAGCAGTTTACATGTTTCTAGTTCACCCCTCCACTTT. Protein: CASSLHVSSSPLHF.